This TCR beta chain was sequenced in a study of early T cells in non-severe SARS-CoV-2 infection. This CDR3 region has 14 residues. The germline V and J ends were trimmed by 4 bases and 4 bases, with 12 bases remaining between them. CDR1 is LNHDA and CDR2 is SQIVND in the germline V gene (reference sequence). Unique molecular identifier tags were affixed to discrete cDNA molecules. TCRdb re-called the 5' RACE reads through MiXCR, storing one row per CDR3 protein. This sample has 50,000 to 75,000 distinct CDR3 sequences, with 5.9% found just once. The material sequenced was whole blood, taken at baseline. This TCR was sampled from an adult who was a healthcare worker with PCR-confirmed SARS-CoV-2 infection or an uninfected control (not recorded which). The chain links TRBV19 to TRBJ2-3; D is perhaps TRBD2 (6 bases). The CDR3 reads CASSTLGGADTQYF. The CDR3 DNA is TGTGCCAGTAGTACCCTCGGGGGAGCAGATACGCAGTATTTT.